These 3 T cell receptor beta chains share one sample of origin, sequenced in a study of T cell responses to AZD1222 COVID-19 vaccine. Produced via immunoSEQ multiplex PCR; TCRdb's table is partial and in-frame only. The sample holds 70,000 to 85,000 clones, about 82% seen once. The sequencing here drew on peripheral blood, taken on day 0 of AZD1222 vaccination. Source of these receptors: an adult in good health.

The chain carries TRBV5-8 and TRBJ2-2; 7 positions match TRBD1. Germline V gene data show CDR1 as SGHTS and CDR2 as YDEGEE. The junction had 8 bases not matched to a gene; V was cut back by 3 bases and J by 6 bases. CDR3 length equals 15 residues. CDR3 loop: CASSSGTEVAGELFF. In nucleotides, the CDR3 is TGTGCCAGCAGCTCCGGGACAGAAGTCGCCGGGGAGCTGTTTTTT.

The V and J genes are TRBV11-3 and TRBJ2-7; 11 nucleotides align to TRBD1. Germline CDR1 is SGHNT and CDR2 is YENEEA. This CDR3 contains 14 residues. V was pared by 5 bases and J by 2 bases, with 2 bases of the junction left unmatched. The CDR3 sequence is CASSPGQGAYEQYF. The CDR3 coding sequence is TGTGCCAGCAGCCCGGGACAGGGGGCCTACGAGCAGTACTTC.

The gene calls are TRBV7-6 and TRBJ2-5; TRBD2 matches 7 bases. Trimming took 3 bases from V and 2 from J; bases not matched to a gene: 6. The CDR3 length is 15 residues. CDR1 is SGHVS, CDR2 FNYEAQ, per germline. This chain's CDR3 is CASSLGGGPQETQYF. The CDR3 DNA reads as TGTGCCAGCAGCTTGGGGGGGGGTCCTCAAGAGACCCAGTACTTC.